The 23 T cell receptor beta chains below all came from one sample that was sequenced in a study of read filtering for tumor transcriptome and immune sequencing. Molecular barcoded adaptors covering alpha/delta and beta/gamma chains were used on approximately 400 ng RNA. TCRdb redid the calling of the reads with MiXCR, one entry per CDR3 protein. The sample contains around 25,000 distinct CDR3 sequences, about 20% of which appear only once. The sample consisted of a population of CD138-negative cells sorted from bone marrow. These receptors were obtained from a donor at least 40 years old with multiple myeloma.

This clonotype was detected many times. The CDR3 region is CASSLDGMGQPQHF. CDR3 DNA: TGCGCCAGCAGCTTGGATGGAATGGGTCAGCCCCAGCATTTT. The V call is TRBV5-1, the J call TRBJ1-5; no reliable D call. The V end was cut by 0 bases, the J end by 6 bases, with 10 bases between. The CDR3 contains 14 residues. The germline CDR1 and CDR2 sequences are SGHRS and YFSETQ.

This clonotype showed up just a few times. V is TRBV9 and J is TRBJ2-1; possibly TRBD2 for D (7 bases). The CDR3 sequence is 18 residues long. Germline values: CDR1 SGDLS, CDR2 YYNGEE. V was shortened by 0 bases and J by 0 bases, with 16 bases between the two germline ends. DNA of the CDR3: TGTGCCAGCAGCGTAGGGGCAGGACGGGGGGCCTCCTACAATGAGCAGTTCTTC. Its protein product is CASSVGAGRGASYNEQFF.

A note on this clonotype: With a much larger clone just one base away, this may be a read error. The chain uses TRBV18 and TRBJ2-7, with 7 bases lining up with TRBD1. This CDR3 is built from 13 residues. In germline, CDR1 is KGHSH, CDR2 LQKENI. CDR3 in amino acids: CASSFGTAYERYF. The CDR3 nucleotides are TGTGCCAGCTCATTCGGGACAGCCTACGAGCGGTACTTC.

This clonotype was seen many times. The CDR3 protein is CASSRRVSTGTEAFF. The CDR3 DNA is TGTGCCAGCAGCAGGAGGGTATCCACGGGCACTGAAGCTTTCTTT. This rearrangement joins TRBV6-5 to TRBJ1-1, with D unclear. Per the germline V gene, CDR1 is MNHEY and CDR2 is SVGAGI. This CDR3 contains 15 residues. The V gene lost 6 bases and the J gene lost 4 bases, with 18 bases spanning the gap.

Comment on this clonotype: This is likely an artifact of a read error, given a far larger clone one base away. The CDR3 DNA sequence: TGTGCCAGCACCTTGGCCGGTCACACTGAAGCTTTCTTT. It yields the protein CASTLAGHTEAFF. The chain uses TRBV5-6 and TRBJ1-1; D is unresolved. Germline CDR1 and CDR2: SGHDT and YYEEEE. The CDR3 loop spans 13 amino acids.

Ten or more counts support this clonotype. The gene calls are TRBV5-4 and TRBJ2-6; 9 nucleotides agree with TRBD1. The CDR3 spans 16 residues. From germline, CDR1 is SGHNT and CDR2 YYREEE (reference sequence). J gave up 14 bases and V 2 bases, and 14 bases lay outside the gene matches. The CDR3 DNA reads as TGTGCCAGCAGCTTTGGACAGGGGCCCTTCCGGCAGCTCCTGACTTTC. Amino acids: CASSFGQGPFRQLLTF.

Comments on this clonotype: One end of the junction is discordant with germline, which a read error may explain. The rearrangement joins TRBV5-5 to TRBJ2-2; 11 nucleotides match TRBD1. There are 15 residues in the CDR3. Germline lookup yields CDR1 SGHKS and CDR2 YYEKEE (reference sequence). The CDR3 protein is CASSSRTGGIGELSF. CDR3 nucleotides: TGTGCCAGCAGCTCCCGGACAGGGGGCATCGGGGAGCTGTCTTTT.

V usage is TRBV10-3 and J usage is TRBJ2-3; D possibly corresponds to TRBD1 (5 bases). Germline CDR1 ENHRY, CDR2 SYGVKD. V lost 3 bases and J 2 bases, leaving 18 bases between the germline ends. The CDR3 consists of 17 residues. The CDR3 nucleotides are TGTGCCATCAGTGAAACCCCAGGGTCCGCTAACACAGATACGCAGTATTTT. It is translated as CAISETPGSANTDTQYF.

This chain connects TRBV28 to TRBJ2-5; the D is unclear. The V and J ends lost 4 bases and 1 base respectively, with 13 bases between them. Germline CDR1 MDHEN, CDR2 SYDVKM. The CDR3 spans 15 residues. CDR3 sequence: CASSSTRQIQETQYF. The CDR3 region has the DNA TGTGCCAGCAGTTCAACCAGACAAATCCAAGAGACCCAGTACTTC.

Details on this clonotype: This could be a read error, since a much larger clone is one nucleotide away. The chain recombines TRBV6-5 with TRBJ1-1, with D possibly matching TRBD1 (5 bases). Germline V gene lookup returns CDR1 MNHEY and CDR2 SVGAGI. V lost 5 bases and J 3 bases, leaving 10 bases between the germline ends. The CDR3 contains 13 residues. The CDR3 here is CASSRGSDTEAFF. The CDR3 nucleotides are TGTGCCAGCAGTCGGGGCAGCGACACTGAAGCTTTCTTT.

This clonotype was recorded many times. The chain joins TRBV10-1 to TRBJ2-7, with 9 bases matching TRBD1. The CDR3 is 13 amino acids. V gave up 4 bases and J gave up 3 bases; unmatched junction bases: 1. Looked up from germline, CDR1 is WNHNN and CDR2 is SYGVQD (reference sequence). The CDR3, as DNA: TGCGCCAGCAGTGGACAGGGGGTCTACGAGCAGTACTTC. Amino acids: CASSGQGVYEQYF.

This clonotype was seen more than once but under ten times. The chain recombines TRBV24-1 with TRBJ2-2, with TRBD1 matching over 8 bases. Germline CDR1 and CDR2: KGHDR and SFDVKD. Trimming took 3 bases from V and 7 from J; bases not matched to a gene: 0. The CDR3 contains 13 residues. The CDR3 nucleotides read TGTGCCACCAGTGATGGACAGGGCGGGGAGCTGTTTTTT. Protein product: CATSDGQGGELFF.

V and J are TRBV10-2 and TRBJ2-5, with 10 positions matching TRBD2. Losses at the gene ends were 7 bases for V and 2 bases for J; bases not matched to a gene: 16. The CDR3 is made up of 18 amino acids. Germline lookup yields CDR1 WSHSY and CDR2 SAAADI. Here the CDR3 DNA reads TGCGCCAGCACCACAGATACACCGATGACTAGCGGGCAAGAGACCCAGTACTTC. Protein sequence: CASTTDTPMTSGQETQYF.

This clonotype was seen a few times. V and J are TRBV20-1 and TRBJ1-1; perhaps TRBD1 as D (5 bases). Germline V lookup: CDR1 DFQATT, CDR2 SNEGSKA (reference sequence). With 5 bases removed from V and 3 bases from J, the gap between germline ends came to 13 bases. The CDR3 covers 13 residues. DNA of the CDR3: TGCAGTGCTCTCAGCACAGGCCACACTGAAGCTTTCTTT. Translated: CSALSTGHTEAFF.

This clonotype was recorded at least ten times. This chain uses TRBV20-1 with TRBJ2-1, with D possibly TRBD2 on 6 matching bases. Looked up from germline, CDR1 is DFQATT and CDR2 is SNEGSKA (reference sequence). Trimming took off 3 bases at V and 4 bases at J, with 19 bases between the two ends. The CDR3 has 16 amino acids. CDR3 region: CSASEGGSGHYNEQFF. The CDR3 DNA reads TGCAGTGCTAGCGAAGGTGGTAGCGGTCATTACAATGAGCAGTTCTTC.

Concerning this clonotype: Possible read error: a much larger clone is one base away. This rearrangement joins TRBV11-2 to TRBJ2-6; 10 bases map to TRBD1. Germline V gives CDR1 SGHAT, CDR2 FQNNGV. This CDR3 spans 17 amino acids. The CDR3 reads CASSFPGTGVGANALTF. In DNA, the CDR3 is TGTGCCAGCAGCTTTCCCGGGACAGGGGTAGGGGCCAACGCCCTGACTTTC. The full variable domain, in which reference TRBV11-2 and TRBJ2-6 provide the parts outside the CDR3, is EAGVAQSPRYKIIEKRQSVAFWCNPISGHATLYWYQQILGQGPKLLIQFQNNGVVDDSQLPKDRFSAERLKGVDSTLKIQPAKLEDSAVYLCASSFPGTGVGANALTFGAGSRLTVL.

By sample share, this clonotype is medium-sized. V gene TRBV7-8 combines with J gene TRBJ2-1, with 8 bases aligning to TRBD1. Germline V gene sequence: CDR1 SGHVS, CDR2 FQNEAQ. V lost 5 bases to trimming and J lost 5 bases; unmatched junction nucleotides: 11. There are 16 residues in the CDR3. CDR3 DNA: TGTGCCAGCAGCACGAGATCCGGACAGGGTGACAATGAGCAGTTCTTC. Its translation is CASSTRSGQGDNEQFF.

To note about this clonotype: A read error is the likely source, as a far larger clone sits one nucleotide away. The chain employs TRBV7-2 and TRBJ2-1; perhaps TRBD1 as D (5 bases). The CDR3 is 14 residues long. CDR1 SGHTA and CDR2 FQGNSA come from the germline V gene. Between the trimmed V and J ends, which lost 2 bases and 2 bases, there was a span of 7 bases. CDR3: CASSLRGAYNEQFF. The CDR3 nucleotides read TGTGCCAGCAGCTTAAGGGGCGCCTACAATGAGCAGTTCTTC.

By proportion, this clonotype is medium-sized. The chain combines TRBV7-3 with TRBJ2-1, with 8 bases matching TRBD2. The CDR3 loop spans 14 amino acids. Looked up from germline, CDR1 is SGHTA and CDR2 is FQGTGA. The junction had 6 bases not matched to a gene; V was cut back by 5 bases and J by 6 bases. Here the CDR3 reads CASSVSGTSNEQFF. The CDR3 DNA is TGTGCCAGCAGCGTATCCGGGACTAGCAATGAGCAGTTCTTC.

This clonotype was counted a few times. CDR3 DNA sequence: TGTGCCAGCAAACGGGGGAGCACAGATACGCAGTATTTT. This gives the protein CASKRGSTDTQYF. This chain connects TRBV6-1 to TRBJ2-3, with D perhaps matching TRBD2 (6 bases). V lost 7 bases and J 0 bases, leaving 8 bases between the germline ends. Germline V gene data show CDR1 as MNHNS and CDR2 as SASEGT. The CDR3 is 13 residues long.

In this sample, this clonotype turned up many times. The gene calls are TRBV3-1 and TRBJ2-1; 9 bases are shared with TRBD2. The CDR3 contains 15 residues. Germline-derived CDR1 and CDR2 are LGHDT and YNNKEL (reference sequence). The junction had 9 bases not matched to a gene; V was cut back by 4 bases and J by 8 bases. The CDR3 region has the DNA TGTGCCAGCAGCCCCTCCTTGGCTAGCGGGGATGAGCAGTTCTTC. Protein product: CASSPSLASGDEQFF.

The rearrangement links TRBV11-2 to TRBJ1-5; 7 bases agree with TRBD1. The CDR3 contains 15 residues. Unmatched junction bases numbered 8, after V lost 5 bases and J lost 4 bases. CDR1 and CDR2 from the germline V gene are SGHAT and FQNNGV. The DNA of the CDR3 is TGTGCCAGCAGCACCAACAGGGGACCAAATCAGCCCCAGCATTTT. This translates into CASSTNRGPNQPQHF. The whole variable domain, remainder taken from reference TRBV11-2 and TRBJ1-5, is EAGVAQSPRYKIIEKRQSVAFWCNPISGHATLYWYQQILGQGPKLLIQFQNNGVVDDSQLPKDRFSAERLKGVDSTLKIQPAKLEDSAVYLCASSTNRGPNQPQHFGDGTRLSIL.

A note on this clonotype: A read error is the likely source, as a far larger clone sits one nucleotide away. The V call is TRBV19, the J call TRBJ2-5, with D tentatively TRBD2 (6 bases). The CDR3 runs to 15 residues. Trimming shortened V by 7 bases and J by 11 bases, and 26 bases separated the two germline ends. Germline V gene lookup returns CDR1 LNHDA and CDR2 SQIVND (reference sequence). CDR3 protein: CASKGLTSSYNEQYF. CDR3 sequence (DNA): TGTGCCAGTAAGGGACTCACGAGCTCCTACAATGAGCAGTACTTC.